This TCR beta chain was sequenced for a study of cytomegalovirus exposure and HLA in healthy donors. Study-level information: Findings of an earlier analysis included 110 million or so unique TCR beta sequences from 200 million or so T cells.

PCR employed 60 Vbeta and 13 Jbeta primers. Method: immunoSEQ multiplex PCR; TCRdb's copy keeps in-frame clones and lacks some. This table has roughly 100,000 clones, roughly two thirds appearing once. A few counts support this clone. The sequencing sample was made of PBMCs. The TCR was taken from a man aged 25 to 40 in good health and CMV-seronegative.

CDR3: CASSFRTGGVANYGYTF. The DNA of the CDR3 is TGTGCCAGCAGCTTTAGGACAGGGGGCGTTGCTAACTATGGCTACACCTTC. The chain couples TRBV7-2 to TRBJ1-2; 11 bases align to TRBD1. CDR1 and CDR2 (germline): SGHTA, FQGNSA. The CDR3 extends over 17 amino acids. The trim removed 3 bases at V and 0 bases at J, leaving 6 bases unmatched. Together with reference TRBV7-2 and TRBJ1-2, the CDR3 gives the full variable domain: GAGVSQSPSNKVTEKGKDVELRCDPISGHTALYWYRQSLGQGLEFLIYFQGNSAPDKSGLPSDRFSAERTGGSVSTLTIQRTQQEDSAVYLCASSFRTGGVANYGYTFGSGTRLTVV.